This TCR beta chain was profiled in a study of shared clonotypes between healthy human individuals. In the study overall: A donor's plate count was three for CD4 naive and three for CD4 memory; CD8 naive had two and CD8 memory one.

The CDR3 totals 15 residues. Germline lookup yields CDR1 MGHRA and CDR2 YSYEKL. The ends were cut back, 0 bases at V and 0 bases at J, with 8 bases in the middle. Profiling relied on immunoSEQ multiplex PCR, and the TCRdb table lists in-frame clones only, not all of them. The sample includes around 2,000,000 clones, 85% to 95% of them seen just once. Positively selected for CCR7, the CD45RO-negative cells used as naive CD8 cells excluded terminally differentiated effector memory CD45RA+ cells. This clone has a handful of counts. This sample also contains other DNA sequences that code for the same CDR3.

The source material was naive CD8+ T cells sorted from blood. This receptor was identified in a man younger than 35 in good health. V and J are TRBV4-1 and TRBJ1-1, with D unresolved. The CDR3 sequence: CASSQEPGMNTEAFF. The CDR3 region has the DNA TGCGCCAGCAGCCAAGAGCCGGGTATGAACACTGAAGCTTTCTTT.